This T cell receptor beta chain was retrieved from a study of blood T cell repertoires in COVID-19. On the study more broadly: Both acute and convalescent COVID-19 samples were obtained from the United States, Italy and Spain.

CDR3 size: 13 residues. V was clipped by 3 bases and J by 1 base, with 6 bases between them. Germline V gene lookup returns CDR1 ENHRY and CDR2 SYGVKD. In the authors' methods: Counts of nucleated cells, estimated from reference gene primer amplification, were obtained. Some clones are missing from TCRdb's copy, which holds only in-frame ones; the method was immunoSEQ multiplex PCR. The V and J calls and clone size come from that table; D and trimming were worked out from the DNA. The profile shows 120,000 to 150,000 clones, 88% of them singletons. Cohort assignment relied on participant-reported clinical history.

The chain recombines TRBV10-3 with TRBJ1-1; a weak D match, TRBD1 (5 bases). Specimen: PBMCs or T cells enriched from blood (not recorded which). The clonotype originates from a woman in her 30s with acute COVID-19. The CDR3 coding sequence is TGTGCCATCAGTGAAGGACAGAACACTGAAGCTTTCTTT. Its translation is CAISEGQNTEAFF.